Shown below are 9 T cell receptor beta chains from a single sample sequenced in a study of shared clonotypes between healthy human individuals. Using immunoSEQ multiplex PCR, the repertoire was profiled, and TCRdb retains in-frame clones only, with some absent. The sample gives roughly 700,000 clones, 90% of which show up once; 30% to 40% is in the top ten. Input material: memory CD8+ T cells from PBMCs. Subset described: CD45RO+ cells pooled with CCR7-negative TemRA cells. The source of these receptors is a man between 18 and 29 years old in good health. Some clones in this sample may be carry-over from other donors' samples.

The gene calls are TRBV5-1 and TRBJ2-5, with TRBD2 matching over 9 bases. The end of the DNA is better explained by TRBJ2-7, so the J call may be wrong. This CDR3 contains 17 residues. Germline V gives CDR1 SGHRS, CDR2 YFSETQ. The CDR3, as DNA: TGCGCCAGCAGCTTGGCATCGCAGCGGGAGGCCGCCTACGAGCAGTACTTC. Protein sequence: CASSLASQREAAYEQYF.

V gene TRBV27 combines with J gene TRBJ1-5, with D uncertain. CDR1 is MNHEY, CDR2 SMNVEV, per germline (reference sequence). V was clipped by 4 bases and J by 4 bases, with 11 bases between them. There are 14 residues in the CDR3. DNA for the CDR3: TGTGCCAGCAGTTCCACGACTGGAAATCAGCCCCAGCATTTT. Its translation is CASSSTTGNQPQHF.

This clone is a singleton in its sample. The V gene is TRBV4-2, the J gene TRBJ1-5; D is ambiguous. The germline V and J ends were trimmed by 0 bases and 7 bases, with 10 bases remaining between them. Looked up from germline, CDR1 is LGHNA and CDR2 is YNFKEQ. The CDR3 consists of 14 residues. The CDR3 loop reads CASSQDNPRQPQHF. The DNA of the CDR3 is TGTGCCAGCAGCCAAGATAACCCCAGACAGCCCCAGCATTTT.

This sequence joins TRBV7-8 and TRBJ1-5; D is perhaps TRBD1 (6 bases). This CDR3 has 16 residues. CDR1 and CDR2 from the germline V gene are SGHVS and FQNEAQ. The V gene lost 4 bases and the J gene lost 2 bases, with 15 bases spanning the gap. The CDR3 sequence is CASSSGPTGGNQPQHF. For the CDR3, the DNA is TGTGCCAGCAGCTCCGGGCCGACAGGAGGCAATCAGCCCCAGCATTTT.

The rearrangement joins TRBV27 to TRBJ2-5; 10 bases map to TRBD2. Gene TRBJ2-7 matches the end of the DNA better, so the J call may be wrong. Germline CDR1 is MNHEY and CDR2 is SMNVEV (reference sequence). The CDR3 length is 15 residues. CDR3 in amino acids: CASSPGLATLYEQYF. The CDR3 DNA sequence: TGTGCCAGCAGTCCGGGACTAGCGACCCTCTACGAGCAGTACTTC.

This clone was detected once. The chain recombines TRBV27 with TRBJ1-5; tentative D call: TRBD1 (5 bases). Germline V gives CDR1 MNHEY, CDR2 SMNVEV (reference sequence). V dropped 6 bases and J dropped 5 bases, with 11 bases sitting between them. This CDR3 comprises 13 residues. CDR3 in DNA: TGTGCCAGCAGCGCTCAGGGTTATCAGCCCCAGCATTTT. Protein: CASSAQGYQPQHF.

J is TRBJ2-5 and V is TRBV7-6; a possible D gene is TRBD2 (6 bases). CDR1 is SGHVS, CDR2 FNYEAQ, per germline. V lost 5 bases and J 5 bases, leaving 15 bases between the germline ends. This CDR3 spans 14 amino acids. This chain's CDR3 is CASSPGLIRETQYF. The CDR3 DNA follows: TGTGCCAGCAGCCCTGGACTAATCAGGGAGACCCAGTACTTC. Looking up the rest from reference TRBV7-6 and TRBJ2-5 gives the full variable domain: GAGVSQSPRYKVTKRGQDVALRCDPISGHVSLYWYRQALGQGPEFLTYFNYEAQQDKSGLPNDRFSAERPEGSISTLTIQRTEQRDSAMYRCASSPGLIRETQYFGPGTRLLVL.

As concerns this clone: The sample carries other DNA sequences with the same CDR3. The CDR3 DNA reads as TGTGCCAGCAGCCCGGAAGGGGACACTGAAGCTTTCTTT. This gives the protein CASSPEGDTEAFF. This chain connects TRBV9 to TRBJ1-1; the D gene is possibly TRBD1 (5 bases). V lost 4 bases and J lost 3, with 10 bases in between. Germline V CDR1 and CDR2: SGDLS, YYNGEE. The CDR3 is 13 residues long. The variable domain in full, completed from reference TRBV9 and TRBJ1-1, reads DSGVTQTPKHLITATGQRVTLRCSPRSGDLSVYWYQQSLDQGLQFLIQYYNGEERAKGNILERFSAQQFPDLHSELNLSSLELGDSALYFCASSPEGDTEAFFGQGTRLTVV.

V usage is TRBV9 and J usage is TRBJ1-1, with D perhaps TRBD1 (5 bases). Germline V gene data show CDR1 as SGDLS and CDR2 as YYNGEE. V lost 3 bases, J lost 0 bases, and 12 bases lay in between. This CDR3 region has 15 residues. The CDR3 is CASSAAGRLNTEAFF. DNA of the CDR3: TGTGCCAGCAGCGCCGCGGGACGGTTGAACACTGAAGCTTTCTTT.